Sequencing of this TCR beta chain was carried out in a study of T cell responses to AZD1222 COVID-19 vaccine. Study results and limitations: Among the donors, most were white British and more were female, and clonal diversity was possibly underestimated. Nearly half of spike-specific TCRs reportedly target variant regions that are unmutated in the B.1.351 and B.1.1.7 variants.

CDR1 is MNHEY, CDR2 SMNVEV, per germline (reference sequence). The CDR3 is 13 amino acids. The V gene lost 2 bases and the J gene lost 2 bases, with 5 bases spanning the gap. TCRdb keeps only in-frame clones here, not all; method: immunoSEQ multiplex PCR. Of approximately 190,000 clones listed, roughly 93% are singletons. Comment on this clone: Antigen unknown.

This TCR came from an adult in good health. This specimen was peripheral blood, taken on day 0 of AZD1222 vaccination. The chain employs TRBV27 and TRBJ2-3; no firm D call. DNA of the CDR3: TGTGCCAGCAGTTTAATGTCCACAGATACGCAGTATTTT. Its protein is CASSLMSTDTQYF.